Detailed here is one TCR beta chain. This clonotype was seen a few times. There is no known antigen for this receptor. Within one base of it there is no much larger clone, and no base qualities were kept. The study was a case-control design nested within a healthcare worker cohort in London, UK, with weekly nasopharyngeal swab PCR tests and blood sampling. Healthcare workers were enrolled in the week of the UK lockdown, from 23 to 31 March 2020, and were followed every week for up to about 15 weeks. Deletion took 5 bases off V and 6 bases off J, with a span of 19 bases between the germline ends. Including cysteine and phenylalanine, the CDR3 has 15 amino acids. Of the read, only the CDR3 DNA is kept; its 45 bases are in frame from base 1. The data originate from a study of early T cells in non-severe SARS-CoV-2 infection (dated by TCRdb to about 2021). Background on the whole study: TCR sequencing used bulk RNA from unsorted whole blood, so alpha and beta chains could not be paired.

Libraries were prepared through 5' RACE. For sequencing, a NextSeq 500 was employed. In the TCR library protocol, unique molecular identifiers were attached to individual cDNA molecules to correct for PCR bias and sequencing error. Both TCR alpha and beta chains were sequenced, and tight co-correlation was observed between alpha and beta sequence abundances in each sample. On the study's bioinformatics: Decombinator V4 was used to annotate TCR sequences for V gene, J gene and CDR3. TCRs were defined as expanded if a significant change between any two time points was detected under a Poisson model with p below 0.0001. TCR abundances were normalised to the total number of TCRs sequenced per sample and were expressed as counts per million. TRAV1-2 paired with TRAJ12, TRAJ20 or TRAJ33 defined MAIT TCRs, while TRAV10 paired with TRAJ18 defined iNKT TCRs. VDJdb, accessed 1 November 2021, was searched for CMV, EBV and SARS-CoV-2 annotated TCRs, excluding TCRs annotated for multiple antigens. TCRdb reran the public reads through fastp at Q25 and MiXCR, keeping productive beta chains. Rows merge per CDR3 protein into single entries with the most common DNA and genes. These V and J calls derive from TCRdb rather than the authors' analysis. Here the sample has 40,000 to 60,000 distinct CDR3 sequences; 7.7% occur a single time. The ten biggest clones cover roughly 5% of the sample.

Broader findings and caveats from the paper: VDJdb matching was skewed toward anti-spike CD8 responses, so virus-specific expansions were likely underestimated and private and CD4 specificities were missed.

The source material was whole blood. The TCR was taken from an adult who was a healthcare worker with PCR-confirmed SARS-CoV-2 infection or an uninfected control (not recorded which). The rearranged chain carries TRBV12-3 or TRBV12-4 and TRBJ1-2, with the D gene not confidently named. The DNA sequence is TGTGCCAGCAGTCTTCGTTTCTTTCTAGCGGATGGCTACACCTTC. This encodes CASSLRFFLADGYTF.